What follows are 12 T cell receptor beta chains derived from one specimen sequenced in a study of CD8+ T cells in alopecia areata. RNA extraction and reverse transcription yielded cDNA as sequencing template. The assay was immunoSEQ multiplex PCR, and TCRdb's table has in-frame clones only and misses some. The profile covers 110,000 to 150,000 clones, with less than 65% appearing a single time and 30% to 45% taken by the ten largest. Sequences were obtained from CD8+ T cells sorted from blood. The receptors stem from a human donor in good health.

The V call is TRBV5-6, the J call TRBJ2-5; possibly TRBD1 for D (5 bases). CDR1 SGHDT and CDR2 YYEEEE come from the germline V gene. There are 15 residues in the CDR3. Trimming took 1 base from V and 1 from J, leaving 11 bases between them. CDR3 nucleotides: TGTGCCAGCAGCTTGCAGGGTTGGGGCCAAGAGACCCAGTACTTC. This encodes CASSLQGWGQETQYF.

This clone was recorded at least ten times. The rearrangement uses TRBV9 and TRBJ2-1, with TRBD1 as a possible D gene (7 bases). There are 15 residues in the CDR3. V was trimmed by 5 bases and J by 6 bases, leaving 18 bases between them. CDR1 and CDR2 (germline): SGDLS, YYNGEE. CDR3 in DNA: TGTGCCAGCAGGCCCGGAGGGGGCGCGACCAATGAGCAGTTCTTC. Translation: CASRPGGGATNEQFF.

The chain links TRBV5-1 to TRBJ2-7; D remains unclear. CDR3 length: 14 residues. Germline assignment: CDR1 SGHRS and CDR2 YFSETQ. Trimming cost V 1 base and J 6 bases, with 14 bases left between them. The CDR3 region has the DNA TGCGCCAGCAGCTTGTCCCGGACGTTCGGCGAGCAGTACTTC. Protein sequence: CASSLSRTFGEQYF.

J is TRBJ2-3 and V is TRBV15; 11 nucleotides agree with TRBD2. Germline loops: CDR1 LNHNV, CDR2 YYDKDF (reference sequence). This CDR3 comprises 15 residues. The J segment lost 2 bases and the V segment lost 4 bases, leaving 2 bases of the junction unmatched. DNA of the CDR3: TGTGCCACCAGCACGGGACTAGCGGTCACAGATACGCAGTATTTT. Amino acids: CATSTGLAVTDTQYF.

The rearrangement links TRBV6-5 to TRBJ2-2; 10 bases map to TRBD2. The CDR3 totals 16 residues. In germline, CDR1 is MNHEY, CDR2 SVGAGI. After removal of 2 bases from V and 5 bases from J, the junction contained 5 bases not matched to a gene. In DNA, the CDR3 is TGTGCCAGCAGTTACGGGAGCGGGAGGGGAACCGGGGAGCTGTTTTTT. As protein: CASSYGSGRGTGELFF.

The chain couples TRBV13 to TRBJ2-7; D may be TRBD1 or TRBD2 (5 bases each). This CDR3 spans 15 amino acids. V lost 4 bases to trimming and J lost 1 base, with 14 bases between them. Germline lookup yields CDR1 PRHDT and CDR2 FYEKMQ (reference sequence). The CDR3 nucleotides read TGTGCCAGCAGCTCCGGGACGCAAGATTCCTACGAGCAGTACTTC. Protein sequence: CASSSGTQDSYEQYF. Full variable domain (missing parts from reference TRBV13 and TRBJ2-7): AAGVIQSPRHLIKEKRETATLKCYPIPRHDTVYWYQQGPGQDPQFLISFYEKMQSDKGSIPDRFSAQQFSDYHSELNMSSLELGDSALYFCASSSGTQDSYEQYFGPGTRLTVT.

The chain uses TRBV6-5 and TRBJ2-3, with a weak D call TRBD1 (5 bases). Trimming removed 6 bases from V and 6 bases from J, with 16 bases in between. Germline lookup yields CDR1 MNHEY and CDR2 SVGAGI. The CDR3 spans 14 residues. CDR3 protein: CASRPLRGADTQYF. In DNA form, the CDR3 reads TGTGCCAGCAGGCCCCTAAGGGGCGCCGATACGCAGTATTTT.

The CDR3: CASSPTTGFDETQYF. Written as DNA, the CDR3 is TGTGCCAGCAGCCCCACGACAGGGTTCGATGAGACCCAGTACTTC. The J gene is TRBJ2-5, the V gene TRBV9; 7 bases fit TRBD1. The CDR3 totals 15 residues. Germline values: CDR1 SGDLS, CDR2 YYNGEE. The J segment lost 5 bases and the V segment lost 4 bases, leaving 11 bases of the junction unmatched.

Only a few counts were recorded for this clone. The chain couples TRBV29-1 to TRBJ2-1; 8 bases line up with TRBD2. The CDR3 contains 14 residues. Germline V gene data show CDR1 as SQVTM and CDR2 as ANQGSEA. V shed 3 bases, J shed 5 bases, and the junction held 6 bases outside the gene matches. The CDR3 here is CSVDRTSGNNEQFF. As DNA, the CDR3 is TGCAGCGTTGATCGAACTAGCGGCAACAATGAGCAGTTCTTC.

The chain recombines TRBV7-9 with TRBJ2-7, with no clear D. With 3 bases removed from V and 0 bases from J, the gap between germline ends came to 12 bases. The CDR3 runs 15 residues. The germline gives CDR1 SEHNR, CDR2 FQNEAQ (reference sequence). For the CDR3, the DNA is TGTGCCAGCAGCTTCGTTGGGAATCTCTCCTACGAGCAGTACTTC. This translates into CASSFVGNLSYEQYF.

CDR3 protein: CSVEARGEDRGNYGYTF. CDR3 sequence (DNA): TGCAGCGTTGAAGCACGCGGGGAGGACAGGGGAAACTATGGCTACACCTTC. The chain joins TRBV29-1 to TRBJ1-2, with 9 nucleotides matching TRBD1. The germline CDR1 and CDR2 sequences are SQVTM and ANQGSEA. CDR3 length: 17 amino acids. V shed 1 base, J shed 2 bases, and the junction held 11 bases outside the gene matches. Combining the CDR3 with reference TRBV29-1 and TRBJ1-2 gives the whole variable domain SAVISQKPSRDICQRGTSLTIQCQVDSQVTMMFWYRQQPGQSLTLIATANQGSEATYESGFVIDKFPISRPNLTFSTLTVSNMSPEDSSIYLCSVEARGEDRGNYGYTFGSGTRLTVV.

V is TRBV6-5 and J is TRBJ2-3; 13 positions agree with TRBD2. V dropped 2 bases and J dropped 6; count of bases not matched to a gene: 5. The CDR3 runs to 16 residues. Germline assignment: CDR1 MNHEY and CDR2 SVGAGI. CDR3 bases: TGTGCCAGCAGTTACCTGGGACTAGCGGGAACCGATACGCAGTATTTT. It yields the protein CASSYLGLAGTDTQYF.